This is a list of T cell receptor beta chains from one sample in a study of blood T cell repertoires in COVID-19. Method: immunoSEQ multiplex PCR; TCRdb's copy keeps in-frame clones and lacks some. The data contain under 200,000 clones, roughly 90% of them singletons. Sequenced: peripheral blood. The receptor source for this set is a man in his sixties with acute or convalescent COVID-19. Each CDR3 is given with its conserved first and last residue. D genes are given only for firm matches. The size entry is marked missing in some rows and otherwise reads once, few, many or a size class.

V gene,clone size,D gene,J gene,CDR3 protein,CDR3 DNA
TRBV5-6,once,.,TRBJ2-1,CASSLGGWDEQFF,TGTGCCAGCAGTCTCGGGGGATGGGATGAGCAGTTCTTC
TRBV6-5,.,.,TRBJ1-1,CASSYSAPVNTEAFF,TGTGCCAGCAGTTACTCGGCTCCAGTGAACACTGAAGCTTTCTTT
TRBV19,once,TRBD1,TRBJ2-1,CASSMYRGPYNEQFF,TGTGCCAGTAGTATGTACAGGGGCCCATACAATGAGCAGTTCTTC
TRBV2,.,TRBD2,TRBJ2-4,CASSETSGVQAKNIQYF,TGTGCCAGCAGTGAAACTAGCGGGGTCCAAGCCAAAAACATTCAGTACTTC
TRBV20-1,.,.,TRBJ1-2,CSARDPGGYTF,TGCAGTGCTAGAGACCCGGGTGGCTACACCTTC
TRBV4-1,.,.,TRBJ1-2,CASSQPNSPDNYGYTF,TGCGCCAGCAGCCAACCAAACAGTCCCGATAACTATGGCTACACCTTC
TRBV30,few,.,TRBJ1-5,CACKQGSNQPQHF,TGTGCCTGTAAACAGGGTAGCAATCAGCCCCAGCATTTT
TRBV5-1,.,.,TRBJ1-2,CASSLAQGSYGYTF,TGCGCCAGCAGCTTGGCCCAAGGGAGCTATGGCTACACCTTC
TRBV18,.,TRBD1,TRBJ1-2,CASSPDRGMNYGYTF,TGTGCCAGCTCACCGGACAGGGGCATGAACTATGGCTACACCTTC
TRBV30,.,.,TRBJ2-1,CAWNGEVPYNEQFF,TGTGCCTGGAATGGGGAGGTTCCCTACAATGAGCAGTTCTTC
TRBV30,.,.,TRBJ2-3,CAWSAQPGGLRYF,TGTGCCTGGAGTGCCCAGCCTGGCGGACTTCGGTATTTT
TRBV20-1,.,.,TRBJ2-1,CRMGARNEQFF,TGCAGAATGGGGGCGCGCAATGAGCAGTTCTTC
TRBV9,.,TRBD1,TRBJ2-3,CASSADRGTDTQYF,TGTGCCAGCAGCGCGGACAGGGGCACAGATACGCAGTATTTT
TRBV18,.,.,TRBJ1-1,CASSPRTGGVQTEAFF,TGTGCCAGCTCACCTCGGACGGGGGGCGTTCAGACTGAAGCTTTCTTT
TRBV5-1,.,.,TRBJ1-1,CASSSSGGFDTEAFF,TGCGCCAGCAGTTCCTCCGGGGGGTTTGACACTGAAGCTTTCTTT
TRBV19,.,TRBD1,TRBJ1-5,CASMTGGFGNQPQHF,TGTGCCAGTATGACAGGGGGCTTCGGCAATCAGCCCCAGCATTTT
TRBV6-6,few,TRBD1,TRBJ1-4,CASSYSDRGRKLFF,TGTGCCAGCAGTTACTCGGACAGGGGAAGAAAACTGTTTTTT
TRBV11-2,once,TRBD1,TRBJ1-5,CASSLDPPTGGSNQPQHF,TGTGCCAGCAGCTTAGATCCCCCGACAGGGGGCAGTAATCAGCCCCAGCATTTT
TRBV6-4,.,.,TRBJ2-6,CASSPRVISGANVLTF,TGTGCCAGCAGTCCCCGGGTCATCTCTGGGGCCAACGTCCTGACTTTC
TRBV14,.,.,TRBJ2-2,CASSRDMTGELFF,TGTGCCAGCAGCCGGGACATGACCGGGGAGCTGTTTTTT
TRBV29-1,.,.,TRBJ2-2,CSVEDTDKNTGELFF,TGCAGCGTTGAAGATACAGACAAGAACACCGGGGAGCTGTTTTTT
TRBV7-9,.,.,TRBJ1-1,CASSADAGVRTEAFF,TGTGCCAGCAGCGCAGACGCAGGGGTACGCACTGAAGCTTTCTTT
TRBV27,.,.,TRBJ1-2,CASRAGGKANYGYTF,TGTGCCAGCAGGGCCGGGGGGAAGGCTAACTATGGCTACACCTTC
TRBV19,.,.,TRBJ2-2,CASKRTTGELFF,TGTGCCAGTAAGCGTACCACCGGGGAGCTGTTTTTT
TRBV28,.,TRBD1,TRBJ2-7,CATSTGGLVYEQYF,TGTGCCACCTCGACAGGGGGATTAGTTTACGAGCAGTACTTC
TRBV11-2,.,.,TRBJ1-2,CASSPSGGGYGYTF,TGTGCCAGCAGCCCCTCGGGGGGCGGCTATGGCTACACCTTC
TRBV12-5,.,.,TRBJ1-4,CASGLRLWGVSNEKLFF,TGTGCTAGTGGTTTGCGACTCTGGGGGGTTTCTAATGAAAAACTGTTTTTT
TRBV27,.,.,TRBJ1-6,CASSFGGVGSPLHF,TGTGCCAGCAGTTTTGGGGGGGTTGGTTCACCCCTCCACTTT
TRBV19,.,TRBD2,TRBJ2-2,CASSILAGGGTGELFF,TGTGCCAGTAGTATACTAGCGGGAGGCGGCACCGGGGAGCTGTTTTTT
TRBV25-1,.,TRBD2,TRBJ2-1,CASSDAGEFYNEQFF,TGTGCCAGCAGTGACGCGGGGGAATTCTACAATGAGCAGTTCTTC
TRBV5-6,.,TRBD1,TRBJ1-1,CASSRDRGGTEAFF,TGTGCCAGCAGCAGGGACAGGGGAGGCACTGAAGCTTTCTTT
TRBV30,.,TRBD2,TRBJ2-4,CAWSRGGRPAYRKNIQYF,TGTGCCTGGAGCCGGGGAGGGCGGCCGGCTTACCGCAAAAACATTCAGTACTTC
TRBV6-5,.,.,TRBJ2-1,CASSRDRREGEQFF,TGTGCCAGCAGTCGGGACAGGAGGGAGGGTGAGCAGTTCTTC
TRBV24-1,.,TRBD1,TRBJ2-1,CATSDTTGGAINRYNEQFF,TGTGCCACCAGTGACACTACAGGGGGCGCGATTAACCGTTACAATGAGCAGTTCTTC
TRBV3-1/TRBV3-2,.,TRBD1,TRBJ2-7,CASSYSGGDEQYF,TGTGCCAGCAGCTATTCAGGGGGTGACGAGCAGTACTTC
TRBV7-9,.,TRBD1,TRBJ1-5,CASSFSTGTQPQHF,TGTGCCAGCAGCTTTTCGACAGGGACCCAGCCCCAGCATTTT
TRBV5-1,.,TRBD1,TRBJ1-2,CASSGGQRNYGYTF,TGCGCCAGCAGCGGGGGACAGAGGAACTATGGCTACACCTTC
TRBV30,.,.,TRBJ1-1,CAWSGGPNTEAFF,TGTGCCTGGAGTGGAGGGCCGAACACTGAAGCTTTCTTT
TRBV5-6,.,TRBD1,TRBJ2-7,CASSFDRGSYEQYF,TGTGCCAGCAGCTTCGACAGGGGATCCTACGAGCAGTACTTC
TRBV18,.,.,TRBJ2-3,CASSPSPSSTDTQYF,TGTGCCAGCTCACCATCCCCATCCAGCACAGATACGCAGTATTTT
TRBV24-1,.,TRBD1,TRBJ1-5,CATSDPGGTVGGQPQHF,TGTGCCACCAGTGACCCCGGTGGGACAGTAGGGGGTCAGCCCCAGCATTTT
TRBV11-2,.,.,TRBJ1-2,CASSLGPRTGIYRGGYTF,TGTGCCAGCAGCTTAGGCCCCCGAACCGGGATCTACCGAGGGGGCTACACCTTC
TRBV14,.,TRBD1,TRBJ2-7,CASSLRDRDYEQYF,TGTGCCAGCAGCCTTAGGGACAGGGACTACGAGCAGTACTTC